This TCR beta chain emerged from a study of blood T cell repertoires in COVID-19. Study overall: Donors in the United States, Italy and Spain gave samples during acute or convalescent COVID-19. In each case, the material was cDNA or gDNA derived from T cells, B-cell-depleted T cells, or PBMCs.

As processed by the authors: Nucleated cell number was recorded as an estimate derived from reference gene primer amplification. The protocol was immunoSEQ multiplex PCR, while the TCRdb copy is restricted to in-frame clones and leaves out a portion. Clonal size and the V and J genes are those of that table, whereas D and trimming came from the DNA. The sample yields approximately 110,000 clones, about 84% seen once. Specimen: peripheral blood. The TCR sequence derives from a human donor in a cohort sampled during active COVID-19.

The CDR3 coding sequence is TGCGCCAGTAGAACCGGGACAGGGCCTACAGATACGCAGTATTTT. It codes for CASRTGTGPTDTQYF. J is TRBJ2-3 and V is TRBV5-1; 9 bases match TRBD1. V was clipped by 8 bases and J by 3 bases; unmatched bases: 10. This CDR3 has 15 amino acids. The V gene's germline CDR1 is SGHRS and CDR2 YFSETQ.